The TCR beta chain described here comes from a study of memory CD4+ T cells and cytomegalovirus serostatus (dated by TCRdb to between 2018 and 2021). The study in broad terms: The cohort comprised 33 healthy Belgian adults, 9 CMV seropositive and 24 CMV seronegative. To replicate a published TCR-based CMV serostatus classifier, the researchers sequenced the CD4+ memory TCRbeta repertoires of a Belgian cohort whose cytomegalovirus serostatus was known.

This clone came up once. What antigen it recognizes has not been identified. No per-base quality is available; no much larger clone lies one base away. Deletion took 6 bases off V and 8 bases off J, with a span of 20 bases between the germline ends. The CDR3 numbers 15 residues from cysteine through phenylalanine. The DNA shown is the 45-base CDR3, in frame from base 1. CDR1 and CDR2 (KGHSH, LQKENI) derive from the germline V gene. Study-wide conclusions, independent of this receptor: A median bootstrapped AUC of almost 0.96 with a 95% CI of 0.76-1.00 was achieved on the Belgian cohort by the original-framework classifier. For predicting CMV serostatus, the median bootstrapped AUC was 0.95 using the original framework and about 0.9 using a US-trained random forest. Only CD4+CD45RO+ memory cells were sequenced, unlike the original study, which covered naive and memory CD4+ and CD8+ populations. The results were interpreted as suggesting that the CMV-associated TCR signature is mostly present in the CD4+ memory repertoire. Among the roughly 160 previously reported CMV-associated TCRbeta sequences, 67 showed up in the CD4+ memory repertoires, with each one found in between one and five individuals.

Genomic DNA was extracted from sorted cells with the Quick-DNA Microprep Kit. TCRbeta DNA was amplified with the immunoSEQ hsTCRbeta kit following the manufacturer's protocol. An Illumina MiSeq instrument was used to sequence the TCRbeta libraries. The authors processed their data as follows. Following removal of out-of-frame sequences, some 2,200,000 distinct TCRbeta sequences were retained, with an average of around 67,000 per individual. Each individual was scored using the number of some 150 previously reported CMV-associated TCRbeta sequences that the individual carried and the total number of productive distinct TCRbeta sequences. A beta-binomial model was reimplemented in Python, and random forests from scikit-learn, run with default parameters, were trained on data from the US cohort. Classifier performance on the Belgian cohort was summarized as median AUC with percentile confidence intervals calculated over 10,000 bootstrap iterations. The clones in this table, taken by TCRdb from immuneACCESS, are in-frame only. Not every clone is retained; where verified, under half of the shortfall comes from an unresolved V gene, and the cause of the rest is unknown. V, J and clone size are taken as reported in that table, and D and trimming were inferred from the DNA itself. Across this sample there are tens of thousands of clones, with over 65% seen only once. About 2.4% of the sample is in the top ten clones.

Single viable CD3+CD4+CD8-CD45RO+ cells were sorted as memory CD4+ T cells on a FACSAria II. CMV serostatus was assessed using a Roche Elecsys assay, by which serum IgG against CMV pp150, pp28, p38 and p52 was detected. Following thawing, total CD4+ T cells were enriched through positive selection using CD4 magnetic microbeads. The samples came from a separate study whose specific focus was interrogating the CD4+ T cell memory repertoire. Peripheral blood mononuclear cells were isolated and cryopreserved following standard operating procedures; serum was stored at -80 °C. Staining used CD3-PerCP (BW264/56), CD4-APC (RPA-T4), CD45RO-PE (UCHT1) and CD8-Pacific Orange (3B5) antibodies, with Sytox blue excluding non-viable cells.

The sequence was obtained from an adult in good health and CMV-seropositive. The sequence joins TRBV18 to TRBJ2-1; TRBD2 might be the D gene, on 6 matching bases. Sample: memory CD4+ T cells from blood. The CDR3 region: CASSEDVYGGYEQFF. Here is the DNA: TGTGCCAGCTCCGAGGACGTCTACGGGGGTTATGAGCAGTTCTTC.